Shown below are 24 T cell receptor beta chains from a single sample sequenced in a study of shared T cell receptors in the human thymus. The data were produced by immunoSEQ multiplex PCR, yet TCRdb's version contains in-frame clones alone and is incomplete. This table holds some 400,000 clones, approximately 95% found once. Source material: thymocytes. The source of these receptors is a human donor.

This clone was counted only a few times. V usage is TRBV29-1 and J usage is TRBJ1-1; unclear D gene. The CDR3 sequence is 10 residues long. Germline lookup yields CDR1 SQVTM and CDR2 ANQGSEA. Between the trimmed V and J ends, which lost 6 bases and 2 bases, there was a span of 4 bases. Here the CDR3 DNA reads TGCAGCGTCTTTAACACTGAAGCTTTCTTT. Protein sequence: CSVFNTEAFF.

This rearrangement joins TRBV2 to TRBJ2-4, with D possibly TRBD2 on 6 matching bases. V dropped 6 bases and J dropped 3 bases, with 12 bases sitting between them. Germline assignment: CDR1 SNHLY and CDR2 FYNNEI. This CDR3 contains 14 residues. Written as DNA, the CDR3 is TGTGCCAGCAGGGGGTGGGGAGGCAAAAACATTCAGTACTTC. Its protein is CASRGWGGKNIQYF.

V is TRBV29-1 and J is TRBJ2-4, with no clear D. The CDR3 length is 15 residues. V lost 5 bases and J 0 bases, leaving 14 bases between the germline ends. Germline CDR1 reads SQVTM; CDR2 reads ANQGSEA. The CDR3 DNA reads TGCAGCGTTCCGGCTCCAAACTTAGCCAAAAACATTCAGTACTTC. It yields the protein CSVPAPNLAKNIQYF.

The chain links TRBV13 to TRBJ1-3, with D possibly matching TRBD1 (5 bases). This CDR3 is 18 amino acids long. CDR1 and CDR2 from the germline V gene are PRHDT and FYEKMQ (reference sequence). V was trimmed by 0 bases and J by 0 bases, leaving 15 bases between them. This CDR3 is CASSLGRGSGRSGNTIYF. DNA of the CDR3: TGTGCCAGCAGCTTAGGCCGGGGCAGCGGTCGCTCTGGAAACACCATATATTTT.

This rearrangement joins TRBV18 to TRBJ2-3, with TRBD2 matching over 11 bases. The V segment lost 1 base and the J segment 3 bases; nucleotides outside the gene matches: 6. This CDR3 region has 17 residues. From germline, CDR1 is KGHSH and CDR2 LQKENI. CDR3 protein: CASSPLAGGPMTDTQYF. The CDR3 DNA reads TGTGCCAGCTCACCACTAGCGGGAGGGCCTATGACAGATACGCAGTATTTT.

The chain has TRBV27 and TRBJ1-2; 7 bases are shared with TRBD1. CDR3 length equals 18 residues. CDR1 is MNHEY, CDR2 SMNVEV, per germline (reference sequence). V gave up 5 bases and J gave up 4 bases; unmatched junction bases: 19. The CDR3 DNA reads as TGTGCCAGCAGTCTTTCCCCGGACAGGACCCCTACCCCCTATGGCTACACCTTC. Protein sequence: CASSLSPDRTPTPYGYTF.

The chain is built from TRBV30 and TRBJ2-5, with a possible D match to TRBD1 (6 bases). Germline CDR1 is GTSNPN and CDR2 is SVGIG (reference sequence). Trimming cost V 0 bases and J 5 bases, with 7 bases left between them. This CDR3 is built from 12 residues. CDR3 in amino acids: CAWSVQGETQYF. CDR3 coding DNA: TGTGCCTGGAGTGTTCAGGGGGAGACCCAGTACTTC.

The genes are TRBV29-1 and TRBJ2-7; D perhaps matches TRBD1 (6 bases). CDR3 length: 14 amino acids. The germline V gene encodes CDR1 SQVTM and CDR2 ANQGSEA. Trimming cost V 7 bases and J 3 bases, with 19 bases left between them. The CDR3 is CSAAPQGNDYEQYF. DNA for the CDR3: TGCAGCGCCGCCCCGCAGGGGAACGACTACGAGCAGTACTTC.

This chain joins TRBV5-6 and TRBJ2-7; 8 bases align to TRBD1. This CDR3 contains 16 residues. With 4 bases clipped from V and 0 bases from J, the junction kept 9 bases outside the gene matches. Germline V gene data show CDR1 as SGHDT and CDR2 as YYEEEE. The CDR3 loop is CASSPTRDRFSYEQYF. The CDR3 nucleotides are TGTGCCAGCAGCCCCACCCGGGACAGGTTCTCCTACGAGCAGTACTTC.

The chain is built from TRBV5-8 and TRBJ2-3; possible D gene TRBD2, 6 bases. Per the germline V gene, CDR1 is SGHTS and CDR2 is YDEGEE. This CDR3 spans 15 amino acids. The V and J ends lost 1 base and 2 bases respectively, with 11 bases between them. CDR3 in amino acids: CASSLSSGPTDTQYF. For the CDR3, the DNA is TGTGCCAGCAGCTTGAGTAGCGGCCCCACAGATACGCAGTATTTT.

The V gene is TRBV7-3, the J gene TRBJ1-1; D might be TRBD1 (5 bases). The CDR3 spans 13 residues. V was cut by 5 bases and J by 10 bases, with 17 bases left in between. CDR1 is SGHTA, CDR2 FQGTGA, per germline. CDR3 coding DNA: TGTGCCAGCAGCCCCAAGGGACGGAAGGGAGCTTTCTTT. It encodes CASSPKGRKGAFF.

This chain joins TRBV5-6 and TRBJ2-7; perhaps D is TRBD1 or TRBD2 (5 bases each). The V end was cut by 7 bases, the J end by 1 base, with 9 bases between. The CDR3 is made up of 12 amino acids. In germline, CDR1 is SGHDT, CDR2 YYEEEE. CDR3 DNA: TGTGCCAGCGGGGGACCGTCCTACGAGCAGTACTTC. Its translation is CASGGPSYEQYF.

This chain connects TRBV7-2 to TRBJ2-7, with 9 positions matching TRBD1. J was trimmed by 5 bases and V by 5 bases; bases with no gene match: 7. The CDR3 runs 14 residues. The germline gives CDR1 SGHTA, CDR2 FQGNSA. CDR3 amino acids: CASSPRDRAHEQYF. CDR3 DNA sequence: TGTGCCAGCAGCCCAAGGGACAGGGCGCACGAGCAGTACTTC.

CDR3 residues: CASSFREQGVRDEQYF. CDR3 sequence (DNA): TGTGCCAGCAGTTTCCGGGAACAGGGGGTTAGGGACGAGCAGTACTTC. The chain couples TRBV28 to TRBJ2-7; 8 bases map to TRBD1. The CDR3 covers 16 residues. From germline, CDR1 is MDHEN and CDR2 SYDVKM. V lost 3 bases and J lost 5; bases outside the gene matches: 12.

This chain joins TRBV15 and TRBJ2-2; maybe TRBD1 (5 bases). Germline V gives CDR1 LNHNV, CDR2 YYDKDF (reference sequence). V was cut by 3 bases and J by 7 bases, with 24 bases left in between. The CDR3 contains 18 residues. DNA of the CDR3: TGTGCCACCAGCAGGAACCCTCCCCTCGGTCTAGGGGACGGGGAGCTGTTTTTT. It is translated as CATSRNPPLGLGDGELFF.

This clone was counted once. The chain couples TRBV27 to TRBJ2-1, with TRBD1 as a possible D gene (6 bases). CDR1 and CDR2 from the germline V gene are MNHEY and SMNVEV (reference sequence). This CDR3 region has 16 residues. V was cut by 4 bases and J by 8 bases, with 21 bases left in between. The chain's CDR3 is CASSSADSVKSDEQFF. The CDR3 DNA sequence: TGTGCCAGCAGTTCCGCGGACAGTGTCAAGTCCGATGAGCAGTTCTTC.

V usage is TRBV5-1 and J usage is TRBJ2-1, with 9 positions matching TRBD2. Looked up from germline, CDR1 is SGHRS and CDR2 is YFSETQ. With 0 bases clipped from V and 10 bases from J, the junction kept 35 bases outside the gene matches. The CDR3 sequence is 24 residues long. The CDR3 loop is CASSLVERSEPGQTLAGRTREQFF. CDR3 DNA: TGCGCCAGCAGCTTGGTGGAACGGTCGGAACCGGGACAGACCCTAGCGGGACGGACCCGGGAGCAGTTCTTC.

The rearrangement joins TRBV27 to TRBJ2-5, with 7 bases matching TRBD2. Germline V gene lookup returns CDR1 MNHEY and CDR2 SMNVEV (reference sequence). V lost 8 bases, J lost 2 bases, and 11 bases stayed unmatched. The CDR3 is made up of 15 amino acids. In nucleotides, the CDR3 is TGTGCCAGCGCCCACGGGACTATACTACAAGAGACCCAGTACTTC. As protein: CASAHGTILQETQYF.

This chain uses TRBV7-2 with TRBJ2-1; the match to TRBD2 covers 9 bases. The germline CDR1 and CDR2 sequences are SGHTA and FQGNSA. There are 16 residues in the CDR3. V dropped 1 base and J dropped 7; count of bases not matched to a gene: 8. The CDR3 reads CASSLDGREGWNEQFF. The DNA for the CDR3 is TGTGCCAGCAGCTTAGACGGGCGGGAGGGTTGGAATGAGCAGTTCTTC.

V and J are TRBV25-1 and TRBJ1-1, with D unclear. CDR3 size: 11 residues. Germline V CDR1 and CDR2: MGHDK, SYGVNS. Trimming took off 0 bases at V and 8 bases at J, with 4 bases between the two ends. CDR3 loop: CASSEYREAFF. DNA for the CDR3: TGTGCCAGCAGTGAATATCGGGAAGCTTTCTTT.

This chain connects TRBV21-1 to TRBJ2-7; the table's D gene call, TRBD2, was not cross checked with the DNA. TRBV21-1 is an annotated pseudogene. The CDR3 spans 17 residues. The CDR3 sequence: CASSTPSSGRARYEQYF. DNA of the CDR3: TGTGCCAGCAGCACCCCCTCTAGCGGGAGGGCCAGGTACGAGCAGTACTTC.

The chain is built from TRBV30 and TRBJ1-2; TRBD1 agrees at 9 bases. Trimming took 5 bases from V and 12 from J; bases not matched to a gene: 16. CDR1 GTSNPN and CDR2 SVGIG come from the germline V gene (reference sequence). The CDR3 runs 14 residues. The CDR3 is CAWPWGTGGTEDTF. CDR3 DNA: TGTGCCTGGCCCTGGGGTACAGGGGGCACAGAGGACACCTTC.

The chain employs TRBV28 and TRBJ2-4; 8 bases are shared with TRBD1. From germline, CDR1 is MDHEN and CDR2 SYDVKM. CDR3 size: 13 residues. Trimming at V came to 5 bases and at J to 11 bases, leaving 8 bases not matched to a gene. The CDR3 nucleotides are TGTGCCAGCAGTGGACAGGGATGGTTTGTTCAGTACTTC. Translating gives CASSGQGWFVQYF.

This chain uses TRBV7-9 with TRBJ1-4, with D possibly being TRBD1 (5 bases). V lost 3 bases, J lost 0 bases, and 14 bases lay in between. The CDR3 consists of 17 residues. The V gene's germline CDR1 is SEHNR and CDR2 FQNEAQ (reference sequence). CDR3 region: CASSFPRVGATNEKLFF. The CDR3 DNA reads as TGTGCCAGCAGCTTCCCCAGGGTGGGGGCAACTAATGAAAAACTGTTTTTT. Full variable domain (outside the CDR3, taken from reference TRBV7-9 and TRBJ1-4): DTGVSQNPRHKITKRGQNVTFRCDPISEHNRLYWYRQTLGQGPEFLTYFQNEAQLEKSRLLSDRFSAERPKGSFSTLEIQRTEQGDSAMYLCASSFPRVGATNEKLFFGSGTQLSVL.